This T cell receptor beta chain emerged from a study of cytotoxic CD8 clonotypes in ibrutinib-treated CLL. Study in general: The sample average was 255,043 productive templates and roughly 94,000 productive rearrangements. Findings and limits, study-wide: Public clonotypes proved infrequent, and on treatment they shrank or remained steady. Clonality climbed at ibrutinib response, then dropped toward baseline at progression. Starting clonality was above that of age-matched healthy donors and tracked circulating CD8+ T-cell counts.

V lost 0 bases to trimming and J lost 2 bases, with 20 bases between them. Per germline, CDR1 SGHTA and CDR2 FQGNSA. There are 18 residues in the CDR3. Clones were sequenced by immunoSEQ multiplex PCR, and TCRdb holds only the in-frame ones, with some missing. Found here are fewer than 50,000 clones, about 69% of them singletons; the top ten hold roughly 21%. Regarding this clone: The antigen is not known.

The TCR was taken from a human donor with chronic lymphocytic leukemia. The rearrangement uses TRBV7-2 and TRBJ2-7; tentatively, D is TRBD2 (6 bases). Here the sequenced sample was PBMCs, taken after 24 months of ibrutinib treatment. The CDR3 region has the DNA TGTGCCAGCAGCTTAGCGATGGGCGGGGTCGGGGTAACCTACGAGCAGTACTTC. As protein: CASSLAMGGVGVTYEQYF.